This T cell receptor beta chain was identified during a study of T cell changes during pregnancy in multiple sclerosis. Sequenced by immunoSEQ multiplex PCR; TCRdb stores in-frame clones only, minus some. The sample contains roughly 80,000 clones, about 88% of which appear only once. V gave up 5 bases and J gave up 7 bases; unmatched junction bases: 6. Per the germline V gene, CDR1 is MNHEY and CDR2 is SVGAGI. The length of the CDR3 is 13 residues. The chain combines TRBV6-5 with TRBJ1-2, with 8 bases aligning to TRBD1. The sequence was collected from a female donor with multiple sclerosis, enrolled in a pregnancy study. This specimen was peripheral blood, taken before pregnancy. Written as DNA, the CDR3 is TGTGCCAGCAGTCTACAGGGGGAGGTTGGCTACACCTTC. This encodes CASSLQGEVGYTF.